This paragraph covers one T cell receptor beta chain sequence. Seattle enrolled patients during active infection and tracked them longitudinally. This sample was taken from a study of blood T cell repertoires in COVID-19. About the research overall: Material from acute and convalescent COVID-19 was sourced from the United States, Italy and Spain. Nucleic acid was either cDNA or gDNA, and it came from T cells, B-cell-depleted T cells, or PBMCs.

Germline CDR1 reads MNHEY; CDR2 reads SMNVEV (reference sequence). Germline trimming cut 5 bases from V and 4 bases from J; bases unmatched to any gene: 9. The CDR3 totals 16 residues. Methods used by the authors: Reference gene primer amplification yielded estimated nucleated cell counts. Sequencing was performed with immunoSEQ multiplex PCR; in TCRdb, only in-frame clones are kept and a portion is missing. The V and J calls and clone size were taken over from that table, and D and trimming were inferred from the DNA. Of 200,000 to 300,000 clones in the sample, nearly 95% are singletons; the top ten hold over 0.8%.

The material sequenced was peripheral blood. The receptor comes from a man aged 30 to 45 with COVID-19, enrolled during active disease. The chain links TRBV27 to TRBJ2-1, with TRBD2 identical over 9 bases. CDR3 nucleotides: TGTGCCAGCAGTCGAAGTAGCGGGGGTCCTTACAATGAGCAGTTCTTC. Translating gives CASSRSSGGPYNEQFF.